The following is a T cell receptor (beta chain) sequence with its context. Its specificity is not known. A read error may account for a junction end that differs from germline. Semi-nested PCR with Nested Universal Primer A followed constant-region reverse priming of full-length variable regions. Each CDR3 protein gets one entry after TCRdb re-called the 5' RACE reads with MiXCR. Found here are approximately 41,000 distinct CDR3 sequences, less than 35% of them singletons; the top ten hold around 3.5%. Findings and caveats of the study: Larger-cohort validation covered only one TCR beta V-J rearrangement.

The CDR3 contains 16 residues. Germline V CDR1 and CDR2: MNHEY, SVGAGI. The chain couples TRBV6-5 to TRBJ2-1; weak D call: TRBD1 (6 bases). The receptor comes from a female donor with breast cancer. Sequenced material: memory CD4+ T cells sorted from a lymph node. Subset described: memory CD4+ T cells, CD4+CD45RO+CD25-. The CDR3 loop is CASGYTSGASYNEQFF. The CDR3 DNA reads as TGTGCCAGCGGTTACACCTCAGGGGCCTCCTACAATGAGCAGTTCTTC.